This T cell receptor (beta chain) derives from a study of blood T cell repertoires in COVID-19. Study-wide background: Samples of COVID-19 (acute and convalescent) were obtained from the United States, Italy and Spain. Nucleic acid was either cDNA or gDNA, and it came from T cells, B-cell-depleted T cells, or PBMCs.

The CDR3 covers 14 residues. Germline V gene sequence: CDR1 KGHDR, CDR2 SFDVKD. The V gene lost 2 bases and the J gene lost 2 bases, with 8 bases spanning the gap. Original methodology: Amplification of reference gene primers provided the estimated nucleated cell counts. The data were produced by immunoSEQ multiplex PCR, yet TCRdb's version contains in-frame clones alone and is incomplete. From that table come the V and J calls and clone size; the DNA was used to work out D and trimming. The data contain some 90,000 clones, around 82% of them seen just once; the ten biggest clones take up 9.5% to 13%.

The sample consisted of peripheral blood. The TCR was taken from a man aged 65 to 79 with active or convalescent COVID-19. The rearrangement joins TRBV24-1 to TRBJ1-2; the D is unclear. The CDR3 region is CATSDSTTNYGYTF. CDR3 in DNA: TGTGCCACCAGTGATTCGACAACCAACTATGGCTACACCTTC.